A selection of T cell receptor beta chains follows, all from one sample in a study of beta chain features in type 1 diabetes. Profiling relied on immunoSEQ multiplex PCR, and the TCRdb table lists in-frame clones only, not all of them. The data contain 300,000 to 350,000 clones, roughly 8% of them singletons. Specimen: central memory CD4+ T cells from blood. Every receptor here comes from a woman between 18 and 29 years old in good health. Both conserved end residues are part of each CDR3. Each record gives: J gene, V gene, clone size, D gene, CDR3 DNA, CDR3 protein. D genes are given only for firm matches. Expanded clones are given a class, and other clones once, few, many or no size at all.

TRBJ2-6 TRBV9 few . TGTGCCAGCAGCGGATCGGGCTTTTCTGGGGCCAACGTCCTGACTTTC CASSGSGFSGANVLTF
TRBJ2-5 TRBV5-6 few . TGTGCCAGCAGTCAAGTTACGTTGCCGGAGACCCAGTACTTC CASSQVTLPETQYF
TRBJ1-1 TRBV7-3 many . TGTGCCAGCAGCTTAAACGGTGCCCCTCTGAGCGGAGCTTTCTTT CASSLNGAPLSGAFF
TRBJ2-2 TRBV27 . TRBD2 TGTGCCAGCAGTCCCCCCCGGGGGACTATGGTCCCCGGGGAGCTGTTTTTT CASSPPRGTMVPGELFF
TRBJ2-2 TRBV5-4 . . TGTGCCAGCAGCTTGGACCACACCGGGGAGCTGTTTTTT CASSLDHTGELFF
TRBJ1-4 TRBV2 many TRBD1 TGTGCCAGCAGTGTGACAGGGGGCAGGAATGAAAAACTGTTTTTT CASSVTGGRNEKLFF
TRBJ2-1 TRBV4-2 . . TGTGCCAGCAGCCCATCGGCCCAAAGCTCCTACAATGAGCAGTTCTTC CASSPSAQSSYNEQFF
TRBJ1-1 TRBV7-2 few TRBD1 TGTGCCAGCAGCTCCGCCGGGACAGCGAACACTGAAGCTTTCTTT CASSSAGTANTEAFF
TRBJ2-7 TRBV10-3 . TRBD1 TGTGCCATCAGCCCGAGGACAGGTCAAACCTACGAGCAGTACTTC CAISPRTGQTYEQYF
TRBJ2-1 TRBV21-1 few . TGTGCCAGCAGCACCCTTGCTCGGGAGGAGTATTACAATGAGCAGTTCTTC CASSTLAREEYYNEQFF
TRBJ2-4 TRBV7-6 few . TGTGCCAGCAGCTTAGGCGGAGGGGACATTCAGTACTTC CASSLGGGDIQYF
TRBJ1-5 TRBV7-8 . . TGTGCCAGCAGCCTAAACCGAATAGGTTCCAATCAGCCCCAGCATTTT CASSLNRIGSNQPQHF
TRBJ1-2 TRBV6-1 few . TGTGCCAGCAGTGAAGACGATAGGGTCCCCTATGGCTACACCTTC CASSEDDRVPYGYTF
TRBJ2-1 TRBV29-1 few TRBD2 TGCAGCGCTAGCCGCGGGACTAGCGGATACAATGAGCAGTTCTTC CSASRGTSGYNEQFF
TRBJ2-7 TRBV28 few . TGTGCCAGCAGCCAGGTTCGTACCGAGCAGTACTTC CASSQVRTEQYF
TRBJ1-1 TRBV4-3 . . TGCGCCAGCAGCCAATGGGTCAGGGCGGACACTGAAGCTTTCTTT CASSQWVRADTEAFF
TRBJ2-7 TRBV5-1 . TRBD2 TGCGCCAGCAGTCAGACTAGCGGGACCTACGAGCAGTACTTC CASSQTSGTYEQYF
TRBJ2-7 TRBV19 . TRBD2 TGTGCCAGTAGTCCCCTAGCGGGAGGTGGAACCGAGCAGTACTTC CASSPLAGGGTEQYF
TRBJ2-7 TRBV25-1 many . TGTGCCAGCAGTGATTGGGGAACCTACGAGCAGTACTTC CASSDWGTYEQYF
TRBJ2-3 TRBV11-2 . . TGTGCCAGCAGTAAGGGCGGGAGCACAGATACGCAGTATTTT CASSKGGSTDTQYF
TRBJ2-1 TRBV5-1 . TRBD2 TGCGCCAGCCGACTAGCGGGAGGCCAATACAATGAGCAGTTCTTC CASRLAGGQYNEQFF
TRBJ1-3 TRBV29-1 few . TGCAGCGCGACAGCTATCGGAAACACCATATATTTT CSATAIGNTIYF
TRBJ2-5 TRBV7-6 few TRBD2 TGTGCCAGCAGCTCCCGGCCAGGGACTAGCGGACAAGAGACCCAGTACTTC CASSSRPGTSGQETQYF
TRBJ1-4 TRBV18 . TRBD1 TGTGCCAGCTCACCTCTGGACAGGGGTGAAAAACTGTTTTTT CASSPLDRGEKLFF